What follows is one TCR beta chain and its context. Execution of the assay was at deep level. In the original analysis: Junction-only immunoSEQ data arrived without quality scores, meaning filtering differed. The data were produced by immunoSEQ multiplex PCR, yet TCRdb's version contains in-frame clones alone and is incomplete. V, J and clone size are taken as reported in that table, and D and trimming were inferred from the DNA itself. The sample yields about 820,000 clones, around 92% seen once. This entry is derived from a study of shared clonotypes between healthy human individuals. Germline V lookup: CDR1 KGHSH, CDR2 LQKENI. The CDR3 length is 15 residues. V was clipped by 2 bases and J by 8 bases; unmatched bases: 6. Naive CD8 populations comprised CD45RO-negative cells positively selected for CCR7, excluding terminally differentiated effector memory CD45RA+ cells.

The specimen was naive CD8+ T cells sorted from blood. The sequence was obtained from a man between 25 and 39 years old in good health. V and J are TRBV18 and TRBJ2-1, with 10 bases aligning to TRBD1. CDR3 loop: CASSPDRGRRDEQFF. CDR3 DNA sequence: TGTGCCAGCTCACCAGACAGGGGGCGCAGGGATGAGCAGTTCTTC.